This T cell receptor beta chain was found in a study of shared clonotypes between healthy human individuals (dated by TCRdb to the early 2020s). Looking at the study overall: The cohort comprised two women and a few men aged 18 to 49 years. For each donor, CD4 naive and CD4 memory were each given three plates, CD8 naive was given two plates, and CD8 memory was given one plate. Each donor's leukapheresis produced roughly between about 0.85 and 10 billion PBMCs. Libraries were prepared and TCR repertoires were sequenced by different laboratories using diverse techniques, in order to increase sequencing depth and limit assay-specific biases. To estimate repertoire size and how much clonotypes are shared between individuals, the study performed deep sequencing of blood TCR repertoires from 4 to 6 healthy adults. The study at large found these results: About 4.5% of naive CD4, 3% to 4% of naive CD8, roughly 2.5% of memory CD4, and approximately 0.39% of memory CD8 clonotypes were shared across several donors. Pairwise subsampling indicated that sequencing depth was expected to affect the degree of clonotype sharing among donors. Larger estimated clonotype richness was generally found for naive subsets than for memory subsets. Compared with non-shared clonotypes, the clonotypes found in all four sorted-subset donors had higher generation probabilities. Rarefaction of sorted-subset datasets indicated incomplete sequencing despite the large sequencing depth. The genetic and exposure-history diversity represented was limited by the small number of donors. Only blood was sampled, and tissue TCR repertoires likely differ from those in blood.

Using the deep immunoSEQ assay, multiplex PCR amplified TCR CDR3 regions from genomic DNA. Extracted genomic DNA from each cell subset was distributed evenly across all wells of several immunoSEQ 96-well plates, and each plate was treated as a replicate. For sorted subsets, each replicate PCR was loaded with roughly 0.2 ug genomic DNA, equivalent to 30,000 or so T cell genomes. Purified libraries were measured with a Qubit 3.0 fluorometer, size-checked on a Bioanalyzer 2100, and measured again with the KAPA Library Quantification kit. A separate single-read 150-cycle Illumina NextSeq 550 flow cell was used to sequence each immunoSEQ 96-well plate. The authors' analysis ran thus. Because the immunoSEQ output included only junctional sequences and no quality scores, the filtering could not be the same as the filtering used for full-length reads. To assign V/J genes and CDR3, sequences were annotated using PyIR, a Python wrapper for IgBLAST v1.9, with IMGT germline references. Reads with weak V/J assignments (E-value above 1e-6), missing CDR3, stop codons, out-of-frame junctions, or ambiguous translated residues were removed. V3J clonotypes were defined as sequences sharing the same inferred V gene, J gene, and CDR3 amino acid sequence. Percentage overlap between repertoires was calculated by dividing the number of shared unique clonotypes by the size of the smaller repertoire. RTK rarefaction, the Chao1 estimator, and Recon v2.1 estimates of unobserved clonotypes were used to assess repertoire richness. For all TCRbeta clonotypes obtained by the gDNA method from a handful of donors, generation probabilities were computed with OLGA. The source is immuneACCESS, and TCRdb retained only in-frame sequences with V and J called. Part of the clones is not carried over; for the studies checked, unresolved V genes explain less than half of this, and the remainder is unexplained. The V and J calls and clone size were taken over from that table, and D and trimming were inferred from the DNA. A total of some 790,000 clones appear in this sample, 55% to 75% of them only once. The biggest ten clones account for over 1.5% of the sample.

From the germline V gene (reference sequence), CDR1 is GTSNPN and CDR2 is SVGIG. The cysteine opens and the phenylalanine closes a CDR3 of 14 amino acids. CDR3 DNA only is kept here, 42 bases in frame from base 1. The donors were healthy, HIV-negative adults who had no recently reported acute infections or vaccinations. All donors were Caucasian adults living in Nashville, Tennessee, USA. CD4+ T cells were enriched through magnetic negative selection, after which naive cells were positively selected on CD45RA and the remaining negative fraction served as the memory subset. Blood was collected by leukapheresis, and PBMCs were isolated by Ficoll-Histopaque density gradient centrifugation and then cryopreserved in liquid nitrogen vapor phase. Purity and quantity of every magnetically sorted T cell population were checked by analytical flow cytometry. Each sorted fraction had its genomic DNA isolated and then quantified by UV absorbance on a Nanodrop 2000c.

This clone was detected a few times. No cognate antigen has been identified for it. One end of the junction varies from germline; a read error may be responsible. The receptor's source is a woman in her 30s in good health. The V gene is TRBV30 and the J gene is TRBJ1-4; TRBD1 is a possible D gene, resting on 5 matching bases. Sequenced material: memory CD4+ T cells sorted from blood. Taken with the paper, the label for cell subset or site translates to: CD45RA-negative fraction. The sequence in DNA is TGTGCCTGGAATAAGGACATGTCTAACGAAAAACTGTTTTTT. Translated, it gives CAWNKDMSNEKLFF. Here the CDR3 is joined to the reference TRBV30 and TRBJ1-4 genes, and the full variable domain is: SQTIHQWPATLVQPVGSPLSLECTVEGTSNPNLYWYRQAAGRGLQLLFYSVGIGQISSEVPQNLSASRPQDRQFILSSKKLLLSDSGFYLCAWNKDMSNEKLFFGSGTQLSVL.